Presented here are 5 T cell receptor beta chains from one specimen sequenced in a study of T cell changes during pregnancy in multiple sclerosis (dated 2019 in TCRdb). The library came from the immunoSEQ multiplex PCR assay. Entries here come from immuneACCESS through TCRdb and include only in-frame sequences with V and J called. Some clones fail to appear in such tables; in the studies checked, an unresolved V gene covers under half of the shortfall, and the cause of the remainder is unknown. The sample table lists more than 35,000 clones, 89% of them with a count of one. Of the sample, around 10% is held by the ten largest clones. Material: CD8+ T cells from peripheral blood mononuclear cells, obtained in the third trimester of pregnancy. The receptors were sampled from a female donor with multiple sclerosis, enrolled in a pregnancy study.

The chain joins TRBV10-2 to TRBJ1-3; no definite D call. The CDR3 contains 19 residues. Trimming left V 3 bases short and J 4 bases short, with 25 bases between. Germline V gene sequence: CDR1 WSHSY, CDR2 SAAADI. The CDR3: CASSESFGPLTERGNTIYF. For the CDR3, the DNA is TGCGCCAGCAGTGAAAGCTTTGGCCCACTGACTGAAAGGGGAAACACCATATATTTT.

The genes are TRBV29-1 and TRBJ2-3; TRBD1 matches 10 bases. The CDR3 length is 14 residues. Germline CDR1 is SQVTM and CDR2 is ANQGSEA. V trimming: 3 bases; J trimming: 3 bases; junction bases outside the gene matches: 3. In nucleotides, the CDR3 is TGCAGCGTTGACCCGGGACAGGGGACAGATACGCAGTATTTT. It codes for CSVDPGQGTDTQYF.

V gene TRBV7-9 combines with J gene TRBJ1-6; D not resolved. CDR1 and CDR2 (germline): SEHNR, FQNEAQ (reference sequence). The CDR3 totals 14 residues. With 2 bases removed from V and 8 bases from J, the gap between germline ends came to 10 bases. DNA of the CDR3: TGTGCCAGCAGCTTACGGCAGGAATATTCACCCCTCCACTTT. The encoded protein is CASSLRQEYSPLHF.

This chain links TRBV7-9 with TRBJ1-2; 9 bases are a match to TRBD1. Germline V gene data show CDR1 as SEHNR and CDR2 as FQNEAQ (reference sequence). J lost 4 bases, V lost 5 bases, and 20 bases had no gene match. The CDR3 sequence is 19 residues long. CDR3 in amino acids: CASSGGYRDRETIPYGYTF. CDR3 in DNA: TGTGCCAGCAGCGGAGGATACCGGGACAGGGAGACAATTCCCTATGGCTACACCTTC.

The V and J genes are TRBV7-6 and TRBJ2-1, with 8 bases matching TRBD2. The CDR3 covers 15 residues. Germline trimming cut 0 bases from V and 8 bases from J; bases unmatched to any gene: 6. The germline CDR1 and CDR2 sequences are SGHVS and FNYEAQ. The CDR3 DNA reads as TGTGCCAGCAGCTTAGCGTGGTCGGGGGGGGATGAGCAGTTCTTC. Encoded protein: CASSLAWSGGDEQFF. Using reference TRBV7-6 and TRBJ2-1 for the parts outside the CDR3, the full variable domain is GAGVSQSPRYKVTKRGQDVALRCDPISGHVSLYWYRQALGQGPEFLTYFNYEAQQDKSGLPNDRFSAERPEGSISTLTIQRTEQRDSAMYRCASSLAWSGGDEQFFGPGTRLTVL.